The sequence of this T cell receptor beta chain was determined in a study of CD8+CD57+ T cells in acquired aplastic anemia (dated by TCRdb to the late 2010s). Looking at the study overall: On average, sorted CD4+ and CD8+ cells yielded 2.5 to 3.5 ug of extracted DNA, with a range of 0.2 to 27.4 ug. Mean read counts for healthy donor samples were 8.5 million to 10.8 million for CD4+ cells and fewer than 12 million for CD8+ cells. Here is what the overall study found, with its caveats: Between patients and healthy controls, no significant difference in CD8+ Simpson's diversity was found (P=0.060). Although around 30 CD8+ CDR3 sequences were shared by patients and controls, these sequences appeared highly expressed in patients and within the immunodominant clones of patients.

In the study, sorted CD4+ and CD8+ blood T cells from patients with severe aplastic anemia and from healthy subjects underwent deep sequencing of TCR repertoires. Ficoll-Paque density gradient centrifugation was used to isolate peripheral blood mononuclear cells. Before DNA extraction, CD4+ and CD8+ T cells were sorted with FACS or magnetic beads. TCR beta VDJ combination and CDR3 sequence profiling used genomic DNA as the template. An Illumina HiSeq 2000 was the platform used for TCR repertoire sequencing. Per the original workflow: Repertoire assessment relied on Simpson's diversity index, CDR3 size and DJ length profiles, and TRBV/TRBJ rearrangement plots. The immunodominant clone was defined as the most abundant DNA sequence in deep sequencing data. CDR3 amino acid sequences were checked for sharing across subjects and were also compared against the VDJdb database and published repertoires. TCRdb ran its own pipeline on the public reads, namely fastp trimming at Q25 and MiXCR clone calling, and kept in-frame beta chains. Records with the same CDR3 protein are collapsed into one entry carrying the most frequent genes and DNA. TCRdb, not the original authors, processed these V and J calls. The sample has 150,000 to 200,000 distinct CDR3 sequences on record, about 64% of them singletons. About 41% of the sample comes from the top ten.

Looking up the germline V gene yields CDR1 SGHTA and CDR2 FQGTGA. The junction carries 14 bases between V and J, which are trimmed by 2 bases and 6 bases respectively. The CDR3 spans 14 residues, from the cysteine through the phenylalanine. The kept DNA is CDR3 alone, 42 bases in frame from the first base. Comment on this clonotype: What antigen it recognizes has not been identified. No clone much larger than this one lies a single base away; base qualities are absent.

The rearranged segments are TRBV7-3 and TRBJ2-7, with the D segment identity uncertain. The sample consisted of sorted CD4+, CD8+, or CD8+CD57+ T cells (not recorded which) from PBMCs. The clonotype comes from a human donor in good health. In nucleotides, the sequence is TGTGCCAGCAGCTTAGTGCTACTCCCAGGCGAGCAGTACTTC. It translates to CASSLVLLPGEQYF.